The present entry profiles one T cell receptor (beta chain) with its context. In this sample, this clonotype turned up many times. Its antigen is currently not known. There are no base qualities to consult, and no much larger clone falls within one base. The library was obtained by UMI-ligation and nested PCR. The beta constant-region primer consisted of an equimolar mixture of two oligonucleotides that together covered TRBC1 and TRBC2. Four rounds of PCR were used to amplify ligated cDNA, with nested alpha and beta constant-region primers being used together with the SP2 primer. A single-stranded oligonucleotide carrying the SP2 primer and a 12-nucleotide UMI was ligated to the 3' end of the cDNA by T4 RNA ligase 1. Incubation of the ligation reaction lasted roughly 18-25 hours at 16 degrees C. To avoid over-amplification, PCR2 was usually performed as a SYBR Green qPCR and halted once a predetermined threshold was reached. Every purification after the first one was done using Agencourt AMPure XP magnetic beads. Libraries were quantified by Qubit and checked on a TapeStation, where a main peak was expected near 650 bp. Pooled libraries were sequenced on an Illumina MiSeq with v2 2x251 paired-end kits, typically giving roughly 0.9-2.1 million reads per sample. Each sample was pooled at 4 nM, and roughly 5-7% PhiX was included to help cluster recognition. Turning to the authors' computational methods: FASTQ reads processed by Demultiplexor were assigned V and J genes by Decombinator through tag matching that tolerated a single base-pair mismatch. By using UMIs, Collapsinator corrected both sequencing errors and the frequency errors caused by PCR heterogeneity. TCRs were translated and CDR3s were extracted from the conserved cysteine to the FGXG phenylalanine by CDR3Translator, with non-productive sequences being flagged. Gini, Shannon entropy and inverse Simpson indices were computed after subsampling the repertoires to the same number of UMI-defined TCRs. Clonotype abundance distributions were fitted to a power law by maximum likelihood within the linear range. Similar UMI counts, unique TCR numbers and clonal distributions were obtained with the pipeline and with MIGEC on one naive CD8 sample. The repertoires were searched for under 7,500 CMV-associated CDR3 sequences that had been compiled from VDJdb and a published dataset. The public reads were quality trimmed at Q25 with fastp and then assembled into clones with MiXCR by TCRdb, keeping productive beta chains. CDR3 protein sequences are deduplicated, and each keeps its most common genes and DNA. These V and J calls are TCRdb output, not the study's own analysis. The sample table holds 15,000 to 20,000 distinct CDR3 sequences, of which roughly 8.7% were seen once. The leading ten clones occupy 20% to 25% of the sample.

From its cysteine to its phenylalanine, the CDR3 spans 14 amino acids. Only the CDR3 portion is preserved as DNA: 42 bases, with reading frame beginning at the first base. The germline V gene supplies CDR1 MNHNS and CDR2 SASEGT. V lost 2 bases and J lost 4 bases; the stretch between them is 9 bases long. This specimen comes from a study of naive and memory T cell subsets (dated by TCRdb to 2016 to 2017). For the study in its entirety: An open-source, UMI-based TCR alpha and beta sequencing pipeline was applied to sorted naive and memory peripheral blood T cell subsets. The functional CMV T cell responses agreed completely with IgG serology results. RNA was DNase-treated and reverse transcribed with TCR constant-region primers, mostly using SuperScript III. On the study overall, not on this receptor specifically: In both CD4 and CD8 cells, the Gini index increased while Shannon and inverse Simpson diversity decreased from naive through CM, EM and EMRA. RNA-based TCR counts may be influenced by expression changes linked to T cell activation and differentiation. Each clonotype was defined as a single alpha or beta chain sequence rather than as a paired alpha/beta receptor. TCR abundance followed a power law with an exponent that was different for naive and memory subsets but consistent across the three individuals. After error correction, over 85% of naive TCR sequences appeared only once, giving much steeper abundance distributions than memory subsets. The repertoire findings for the naive and memory subsets could not be validated against a ground truth, as none was available.

Separate amplification of TCR alpha and beta chain libraries was performed from the second PCR step onward. CMV status of each donor was established by measuring IFNgamma production from CD4+ T cells after fresh PBMCs were stimulated overnight with CMV viral lysate. CD4 T cells were positively selected with Miltenyi beads, followed by positive selection of CD8 T cells from the CD4-negative fraction. Cells were stained for CD3, CD4, CD8, CD45RA, CD27 and a live/dead dye and were sorted on a BD Aria II into four subsets based on CD45RA and CD27. Three healthy volunteers provided blood, and the blood of each volunteer was split into CD4 and CD8 T cells and then into four differentiation subsets. Around 130 ml of peripheral blood was taken from each donor, and PBMC were separated by density-gradient centrifugation on Ficoll-Paque PLUS. After sorting, cells were lysed in RLT buffer, RNA was extracted using a Qiagen RNeasy kit, and the extracted RNA was stored at -80 degrees C.

Here the chain combines TRBV6-1 and TRBJ1-5; too little of a D gene remains to name it. The TCR sequence derives from a human donor in good health. Specimen: central memory CD8+ T cells from blood. Sample cell subset or site, as interpreted from the label and publication: central memory, CD45RA- CD27+. CDR3 sequence: CASSENVKNQPQHF. At the DNA level, the sequence is TGTGCCAGCAGTGAAAACGTAAAGAATCAGCCCCAGCATTTT.